Below, 23 T cell receptor beta chains from the same sample are listed, as sequenced in a study of blood T cells in healthy people across ages (dated by TCRdb to between 2015 and 2017). Library preparation was by 5' RACE. The sample was run on an Illumina HiSeq 2500. A second PCR of 7 to 11 cycles was performed with a sample-barcoded 5' primer and a J-beta primer mix. TCRdb's own reprocessing of the public reads used fastp at Q25 and MiXCR and kept productive beta chains. Entries that share a CDR3 protein sequence are merged under the most common genes and DNA. This sample is represented by 600,000 or so distinct CDR3 sequences; around 21% of them were singletons. Roughly 3.6% of the sample lies in the top ten. Specimen: blood. Source of these receptors: a man aged 70 or older in good health.

V is TRBV4-2 and J is TRBJ2-5; D gene unclear. The V end lost 0 bases, the J end lost 4 bases, and 9 bases lay between the germline ends. This CDR3 spans 14 amino acids. Germline lookup yields CDR1 LGHNA and CDR2 YNFKEQ. This chain's CDR3 is CASSQEQMGETQYF. CDR3 DNA: TGTGCCAGCAGCCAAGAACAAATGGGAGAGACCCAGTACTTC.

J is TRBJ1-2 and V is TRBV28, with D perhaps matching TRBD1 (5 bases). Germline-derived CDR1 and CDR2 are MDHEN and SYDVKM. The CDR3 contains 12 residues. Trimming pared 6 bases from V and 7 bases from J, leaving 12 bases between. The CDR3 here is CASSGTALGYTF. CDR3 nucleotide sequence: TGTGCCAGCAGCGGGACGGCCCTTGGCTACACCTTC.

The chain uses TRBV20-1 and TRBJ1-1; D possibly corresponds to TRBD1 (5 bases). Germline V CDR1 and CDR2: DFQATT, SNEGSKA (reference sequence). V was trimmed by 3 bases and J by 2 bases, leaving 16 bases between them. The CDR3 totals 15 residues. CDR3 DNA sequence: TGCAGTGCTAGGGGGCCCGGGCAGACTAACACTGAAGCTTTCTTT. Protein: CSARGPGQTNTEAFF.

The genes are TRBV20-1 and TRBJ2-1, with 8 bases matching TRBD2. The CDR3 has 15 amino acids. CDR1 DFQATT and CDR2 SNEGSKA come from the germline V gene (reference sequence). J gave up 0 bases and V 4 bases, and 5 bases lay outside the gene matches. In DNA form, the CDR3 reads TGCAGTGCTATAGCGGGACTTAGCTCCTACAATGAGCAGTTCTTC. It yields the protein CSAIAGLSSYNEQFF.

This clonotype was seen a few times. The V gene is TRBV7-6, the J gene TRBJ2-5; possible D gene TRBD1, 5 bases. Trimming stripped 1 base from V and 5 bases from J, with 14 bases between. The V gene's germline CDR1 is SGHVS and CDR2 FNYEAQ. This CDR3 has 15 amino acids. The DNA of the CDR3 is TGTGCCAGCAGCTTAGATTCCCAGGGAAGGGAGACCCAGTACTTC. As protein: CASSLDSQGRETQYF.

This clonotype has a handful of counts. The V call is TRBV7-8, the J call TRBJ2-7; D remains ambiguous. The CDR3 runs to 12 residues. Per germline, CDR1 SGHVS and CDR2 FQNEAQ. V lost 3 bases and J lost 3, with 6 bases in between. CDR3 bases: TGTGCCAGCAGCTTCGCACTCTACGAGCAGTACTTC. It translates to CASSFALYEQYF. Combining the CDR3 with reference TRBV7-8 and TRBJ2-7 gives the whole variable domain GAGVSQSPRYKVAKRGQDVALRCDPISGHVSLFWYQQALGQGPEFLTYFQNEAQLDKSGLPSDRFFAERPEGSVSTLKIQRTQQEDSAVYLCASSFALYEQYFGPGTRLTVT.

The chain carries TRBV28 and TRBJ1-4, with D uncertain. The CDR3 length is 14 residues. Deletions cut 2 bases from V and 4 bases from J, with 8 bases between. Per germline, CDR1 MDHEN and CDR2 SYDVKM. CDR3 nucleotide sequence: TGTGCCAGCAGTTTAGTAGGGTATAATGAAAAACTGTTTTTT. Its protein product is CASSLVGYNEKLFF. The full variable domain, in which reference TRBV28 and TRBJ1-4 provide the parts outside the CDR3, is DVKVTQSSRYLVKRTGEKVFLECVQDMDHENMFWYRQDPGLGLRLIYFSYDVKMKEKGDIPEGYSVSREKKERFSLILESASTNQTSMYLCASSLVGYNEKLFFGSGTQLSVL.

The chain links TRBV20-1 to TRBJ1-2; D gene ambiguous. From germline, CDR1 is DFQATT and CDR2 SNEGSKA (reference sequence). The CDR3 runs to 16 residues. V was trimmed by 3 bases and J by 4 bases, leaving 21 bases between them. The CDR3 loop is CSARGSEAGGGYGYTF. The CDR3 DNA is TGCAGTGCTAGGGGGTCGGAGGCGGGCGGCGGCTATGGCTACACCTTC.

The sample holds a few counts of this clonotype. The genes are TRBV7-9 and TRBJ2-6; 7 bases line up with TRBD2. The CDR3 runs 18 residues. V was clipped by 2 bases and J by 1 base; unmatched bases: 8. Germline CDR1 and CDR2: SEHNR and FQNEAQ (reference sequence). The chain's CDR3 is CASSLRAGRESGANVLTF. CDR3 DNA: TGTGCCAGCAGCTTAAGGGCAGGGAGGGAGTCTGGGGCCAACGTCCTGACTTTC.

This clonotype was detected only a few times. This chain connects TRBV7-3 to TRBJ2-1, with 7 nucleotides matching TRBD2. Per the germline V gene, CDR1 is SGHTA and CDR2 is FQGTGA. Losses at the gene ends were 2 bases for V and 4 bases for J; bases not matched to a gene: 8. CDR3 length equals 16 residues. The CDR3 loop is CASSLFAGVGYNEQFF. Written as DNA, the CDR3 is TGTGCCAGCAGCTTATTTGCGGGAGTGGGTTACAATGAGCAGTTCTTC.

This rearrangement joins TRBV7-9 to TRBJ2-5; tentative D call: TRBD2 (7 bases). The J call may be mistaken, given a closer DNA end match to TRBJ2-1. Germline values: CDR1 SEHNR, CDR2 FQNEAQ (reference sequence). The CDR3 length is 16 residues. Here the CDR3 reads CASRPLLGGGGNEQFF. The CDR3 nucleotides are TGTGCCAGCAGACCCTTGTTAGGGGGAGGGGGCAATGAGCAGTTCTTC.

This chain links TRBV5-6 with TRBJ2-1, with D tentatively TRBD1 (5 bases). The assigned J gene may be wrong: the sequence end matches TRBJ2-7 better. The germline V gene has CDR1 SGHDT and CDR2 YYEEEE. This CDR3 has 13 amino acids. Here the CDR3 DNA reads TGTGCCAGCAGCGACAGCTTATTAGACGAGCAGTACTTC. It specifies CASSDSLLDEQYF.

This clonotype has just a few counts. This chain connects TRBV20-1 to TRBJ2-7; TRBD2 is a possible D gene (6 bases). The CDR3 runs to 14 residues. V was pared by 6 bases and J by 0 bases, with 15 bases between. Germline assignment: CDR1 DFQATT and CDR2 SNEGSKA (reference sequence). The CDR3 DNA reads TGCAGTGCCCCCCCGCGGGACCCCTCCTACGAGCAGTACTTC. As protein: CSAPPRDPSYEQYF.

The rearrangement uses TRBV11-2 and TRBJ2-4; 9 bases map to TRBD1. Germline CDR1 SGHAT, CDR2 FQNNGV. Trimming cost V 5 bases and J 4 bases; bases outside gene matches: 9. This CDR3 has 16 amino acids. The CDR3 nucleotides are TGTGCCAGCAGCCCGGGCCGGGACAGGGAGAAAAACATTCAGTACTTC. Its translation is CASSPGRDREKNIQYF.

The rearrangement uses TRBV12-5 and TRBJ1-2; no reliable D call. Germline values: CDR1 LGHNT, CDR2 FRNRAP. There are 12 residues in the CDR3. Deletions cut 6 bases from V and 7 bases from J, with 12 bases between. In DNA, the CDR3 is TGTGCTAGTGGGAAAGATAGCGGTGGCTACACCTTC. Its protein is CASGKDSGGYTF.

This chain uses TRBV6-6 with TRBJ1-1; D is undetermined. Germline V lookup: CDR1 MNHNY, CDR2 SVGAGI (reference sequence). The CDR3 sequence is 16 residues long. V was clipped by 3 bases and J by 2 bases, with 16 bases between them. CDR3 in DNA: TGTGCCAGCAGTTATGAGACTCGACGGGTAAACACTGAAGCTTTCTTT. Encoded protein: CASSYETRRVNTEAFF.

This chain connects TRBV20-1 to TRBJ1-5; no clear D gene. V lost 0 bases and J 6 bases, leaving 12 bases between the germline ends. The germline CDR1 and CDR2 sequences are DFQATT and SNEGSKA (reference sequence). The CDR3 is 14 residues long. The chain's CDR3 is CSAREQIEGQPQHF. CDR3 coding DNA: TGCAGTGCTAGAGAGCAAATTGAAGGTCAGCCCCAGCATTTT.

The V and J genes are TRBV3-1 and TRBJ2-1, with 10 bases that match TRBD1. Germline values: CDR1 LGHDT, CDR2 YNNKEL (reference sequence). The CDR3 covers 16 residues. The ends lost 3 bases at V and 4 bases at J; junction bases unmatched: 6. In nucleotides, the CDR3 is TGTGCCAGCAGCCATCGACAGGGGGCGGAATACAATGAGCAGTTCTTC. It codes for CASSHRQGAEYNEQFF.

CDR3 sequence: CASSRAPTSGSYEQYF. The CDR3 nucleotides are TGTGCCAGCAGCCGAGCCCCGACTAGCGGGAGCTACGAGCAGTACTTC. The rearrangement links TRBV13 to TRBJ2-5; 12 bases line up with TRBD2. The DNA end favors TRBJ2-7, so the J call may be wrong. Germline CDR1 PRHDT, CDR2 FYEKMQ (reference sequence). The CDR3 contains 16 residues.

V and J are TRBV6-1 and TRBJ1-3, with a weak D call TRBD1 (5 bases). The length of the CDR3 is 17 residues. Germline CDR1 is MNHNS and CDR2 is SASEGT. V was clipped by 6 bases and J by 1 base, with 19 bases between them. CDR3: CASSEIWGSVSGNTIYF. Here the CDR3 DNA reads TGTGCCAGCAGCGAAATTTGGGGGTCGGTATCTGGAAACACCATATATTTT.

The chain is built from TRBV4-2 and TRBJ1-4, with D maybe TRBD1 (5 bases). Germline assignment: CDR1 LGHNA and CDR2 YNFKEQ. The V and J ends lost 4 bases and 8 bases respectively, with 17 bases between them. The length of the CDR3 is 15 residues. CDR3 DNA sequence: TGTGCCAGCAGCCCCTTGGGAGGGGAGGACGAAAAACTGTTTTTT. Residues: CASSPLGGEDEKLFF.

The table lists this clonotype with a few counts. V and J are TRBV10-3 and TRBJ2-2, with TRBD2 identical over 13 bases. This CDR3 region has 16 residues. Per germline, CDR1 ENHRY and CDR2 SYGVKD. With 6 bases clipped from V and 5 bases from J, the junction kept 6 bases outside the gene matches. The CDR3: CAISDPGLAGTGELFF. CDR3 nucleotide sequence: TGTGCCATCAGCGACCCGGGACTAGCGGGAACCGGGGAGCTGTTTTTT.

This clonotype was observed a handful of times. This chain connects TRBV7-9 to TRBJ1-4; TRBD1 agrees at 8 bases. Trimming cost V 5 bases and J 2 bases; bases outside gene matches: 7. CDR3 length: 16 amino acids. Germline assignment: CDR1 SEHNR and CDR2 FQNEAQ (reference sequence). CDR3 sequence (DNA): TGTGCCAGCAGCCTAACAGGGGGAAGGACTAATGAAAAACTGTTTTTT. It yields the protein CASSLTGGRTNEKLFF. The whole variable domain, filled in from reference TRBV7-9 and TRBJ1-4, reads DTGVSQNPRHKITKRGQNVTFRCDPISEHNRLYWYRQTLGQGPEFLTYFQNEAQLEKSRLLSDRFSAERPKGSFSTLEIQRTEQGDSAMYLCASSLTGGRTNEKLFFGSGTQLSVL.